The sequence of this T cell receptor beta chain was determined in a study of CD8+CD57+ T cells in acquired aplastic anemia. Findings and caveats of the study: Patients did not significantly differ from controls in CD8+ Simpson's diversity. Patients and controls shared 25 to 30 CD8+ CDR3 sequences.

Germline V CDR1 and CDR2: SGHVS, FNYEAQ. The V and J ends lost 4 bases and 0 bases respectively, with 10 bases between them. CDR3 length: 14 residues. Using genomic DNA as the template, TCR beta VDJ and CDR3 profiling was carried out. TCRdb processed the reads anew with MiXCR; each CDR3 protein has one entry. Among about 190,000 distinct CDR3 sequences listed, roughly half were seen once. Those patients picked for sequencing had displayed CD8+CD57+ cell expansion on flow cytometry. In all patients, the disease was severe acquired aplastic anemia. There was no therapy given to any patient before the blood sampling took place. This clonotype was counted ten times or more. Antigen: not known.

Sample: sorted CD4+, CD8+, or CD8+CD57+ T cells (not recorded which) from PBMCs. This TCR was sampled from a human donor with aplastic anemia. The chain recombines TRBV7-6 with TRBJ2-7; unclear D gene. Written as DNA, the CDR3 is TGTGCCAGCAGCTCCGACTTCAGCTCCTACGAGCAGTACTTC. Its protein is CASSSDFSSYEQYF.